The 24 T cell receptor beta chains given below trace back to one sample, sequenced in a study of T-cell reconstitution after alpha-beta-depleted transplantation in children. Preparation of the TCRbeta library was carried out with unique molecular identifiers. TCRdb analysed the PCR reads with MiXCR anew, one entry per CDR3 protein. Of hundreds of thousands of distinct CDR3 sequences listed, roughly 8% are singletons. The material sequenced was PBMCs, mostly from graft donor cells, taken 180 days after TCRalphabeta/CD19-depleted stem cell transplant. The origin of the receptors is a male patient between 10 and 17 years old who had a stem cell transplant for acute lymphoblastic leukemia, so the T cells may come from the graft donor.

Many counts were recorded for this clonotype. This chain uses TRBV11-2 with TRBJ2-3; 10 bases align to TRBD2. Germline trimming cut 3 bases from V and 4 bases from J; bases unmatched to any gene: 10. CDR1 SGHAT and CDR2 FQNNGV come from the germline V gene. The CDR3 contains 17 residues. CDR3 region: CASSFIRGSGGPDTQYF. Written as DNA, the CDR3 is TGTGCCAGCAGCTTCATTCGGGGTAGCGGGGGGCCAGATACGCAGTATTTT.

Many counts were recorded for this clonotype. The V and J genes are TRBV11-2 and TRBJ2-6, with no clear D. Germline CDR1 reads SGHAT; CDR2 reads FQNNGV. V was cut by 3 bases and J by 0 bases, with 12 bases left in between. There are 17 residues in the CDR3. CDR3 loop: CASSFFADTSGANVLTF. In nucleotides, the CDR3 is TGTGCCAGCAGCTTTTTCGCAGATACCTCTGGGGCCAACGTCCTGACTTTC.

This clonotype was picked up many times. This chain connects TRBV6-1 to TRBJ2-5, with 11 bases that match TRBD2. The CDR3 runs to 14 residues. J gave up 8 bases and V 5 bases, and 7 bases lay outside the gene matches. Germline V CDR1 and CDR2: MNHNS, SASEGT. The CDR3 loop reads CASSPSGGLGTQYF. The CDR3 DNA follows: TGTGCCAGCAGTCCTAGCGGGGGGCTAGGAACCCAGTACTTC.

This clonotype appeared many times. The genes are TRBV29-1 and TRBJ1-4, with D maybe TRBD1 (6 bases). The ends were cut back, 4 bases at V and 0 bases at J, with 9 bases in the middle. Germline-derived CDR1 and CDR2 are SQVTM and ANQGSEA. The CDR3 sequence is 14 residues long. Here the CDR3 DNA reads TGCAGCGTTGGAAGGGGGGCAACTAATGAAAAACTGTTTTTT. It specifies CSVGRGATNEKLFF.

This clonotype was seen at least ten times. The CDR3 DNA is TGTGCCAGCAGCTTAGGCGGTAAGTTGAACACTGAAGCTTTCTTT. Its translation: CASSLGGKLNTEAFF. The chain couples TRBV7-9 to TRBJ1-1; D remains ambiguous. CDR1 and CDR2 from the germline V gene are SEHNR and FQNEAQ (reference sequence). Between the trimmed V and J ends, which lost 1 base and 0 bases, there was a span of 9 bases. The CDR3 is 15 amino acids.

This clonotype has ten or more counts. The gene calls are TRBV4-2 and TRBJ2-2; tentatively, D is TRBD2 (5 bases). This CDR3 has 14 residues. The germline CDR1 and CDR2 sequences are LGHNA and YNFKEQ. V lost 2 bases and J lost 6, with 10 bases in between. The chain's CDR3 is CASSQLAPAGELFF. The DNA for the CDR3 is TGTGCCAGCAGCCAACTAGCCCCCGCCGGGGAGCTGTTTTTT.

The chain joins TRBV18 to TRBJ1-4, with D tentatively TRBD1 (6 bases). CDR1 is KGHSH, CDR2 LQKENI, per germline. The CDR3 runs 16 residues. The V end was cut by 2 bases, the J end by 2 bases, with 12 bases between. DNA of the CDR3: TGTGCCAGCTCACCATTCGCGACAGGCACTAATGAAAAACTGTTTTTT. Protein sequence: CASSPFATGTNEKLFF. Variable domain in full (rest from reference TRBV18 and TRBJ1-4): NAGVMQNPRHLVRRRGQEARLRCSPMKGHSHVYWYRQLPEEGLKFMVYLQKENIIDESGMPKERFSAEFPKEGPSILRIQQVVRGDSAAYFCASSPFATGTNEKLFFGSGTQLSVL.

This clonotype was counted between two and nine times. This sequence joins TRBV5-1 and TRBJ2-7; 9 nucleotides agree with TRBD1. The trim removed 2 bases at V and 1 base at J, leaving 4 bases unmatched. The CDR3 length is 15 residues. The germline CDR1 and CDR2 sequences are SGHRS and YFSETQ. This CDR3 reads CASSLGGTGSYEQYF. The CDR3 DNA sequence: TGCGCCAGCAGCTTAGGTGGGACAGGGTCCTACGAGCAGTACTTC. Variable domain in full (rest from reference TRBV5-1 and TRBJ2-7): KAGVTQTPRYLIKTRGQQVTLSCSPISGHRSVSWYQQTPGQGLQFLFEYFSETQRNKGNFPGRFSGRQFSNSRSEMNVSTLELGDSALYLCASSLGGTGSYEQYFGPGTRLTVT.

This clonotype has at least ten counts. The genes are TRBV5-1 and TRBJ2-1, with 9 bases matching TRBD2. The CDR3 contains 17 residues. Looked up from germline, CDR1 is SGHRS and CDR2 is YFSETQ. Unmatched junction bases numbered 12, after V lost 0 bases and J lost 8 bases. This CDR3 reads CASSLGVAASGVHEQFF. The CDR3 region has the DNA TGCGCCAGCAGCTTGGGGGTAGCGGCTAGCGGGGTCCATGAGCAGTTCTTC.

Ten or more counts support this clonotype. A much larger clone lies one base from this, so it may be a read error. The CDR3 here is CASSLGYYEQYF. The CDR3 DNA reads TGTGCCAGCAGCTTAGGGTACTACGAGCAGTACTTC. This rearrangement joins TRBV11-2 to TRBJ2-7; D not resolved. V gave up 1 base and J gave up 3 bases, with 4 bases separating them. This CDR3 is built from 12 residues. Germline CDR1 SGHAT, CDR2 FQNNGV.

This clonotype was seen ten or more times. This chain links TRBV3-1 with TRBJ2-3; TRBD2 might be the D (5 bases). The V and J ends lost 2 bases and 4 bases respectively, with 10 bases between them. Germline CDR1 is LGHDT and CDR2 is YNNKEL (reference sequence). This CDR3 is 14 amino acids long. CDR3 DNA sequence: TGTGCCAGCAGCCAACAACTTAGCGCAGATACGCAGTATTTT. It codes for CASSQQLSADTQYF.

This clonotype was recorded many times. V usage is TRBV4-1 and J usage is TRBJ2-3; D ambiguous. This CDR3 contains 14 residues. V lost 0 bases, J lost 5 bases, and 9 bases lay in between. CDR1 and CDR2 (germline): MGHRA, YSYEKL. CDR3 sequence (DNA): TGCGCCAGCAGCCAAGAGACCGTAGGAGATACGCAGTATTTT. It specifies CASSQETVGDTQYF.

In its sample, this clonotype was seen many times. The DNA of the CDR3 is TGTGCCAGCAGGGATTGGGGGCCCCCACAGGGATCGGAATCACCCCTCCACTTT. Its translation: CASRDWGPPQGSESPLHF. V and J are TRBV11-2 and TRBJ1-6; weak D call: TRBD1 (6 bases). The CDR3 contains 18 residues. V was pared by 6 bases and J by 10 bases, with 28 bases between. From germline, CDR1 is SGHAT and CDR2 FQNNGV.

This clonotype was recorded at least ten times. The rearrangement links TRBV4-3 to TRBJ2-5; 14 positions agree with TRBD2. Germline loops: CDR1 LGHNA, CDR2 YSLEER. V shed 5 bases, J shed 4 bases, and the junction held 3 bases outside the gene matches. The CDR3 loop spans 15 amino acids. DNA of the CDR3: TGCGCCAGCAGCACCGGGACTAGCGGGAGAGAGACCCAGTACTTC. This codes for CASSTGTSGRETQYF.

The gene calls are TRBV28 and TRBJ1-3; D gene unclear. Germline V lookup: CDR1 MDHEN, CDR2 SYDVKM. This CDR3 spans 14 amino acids. With 6 bases removed from V and 2 bases from J, the gap between germline ends came to 11 bases. CDR3 sequence reads: CASSERAAGNTIYF. For the CDR3, the DNA is TGTGCCAGCAGCGAAAGGGCAGCTGGAAACACCATATATTTT.

This clonotype was counted ten times or more. The chain recombines TRBV5-6 with TRBJ2-1; no clear D. The germline V and J ends were trimmed by 0 bases and 3 bases, with 10 bases remaining between them. This CDR3 comprises 15 residues. Germline CDR1 and CDR2: SGHDT and YYEEEE. CDR3 in amino acids: CASSLAPSGYNEQFF. The CDR3 DNA reads TGTGCCAGCAGCTTGGCCCCTTCAGGCTACAATGAGCAGTTCTTC.

This clonotype has a count of ten or more. The chain is built from TRBV20-1 and TRBJ2-5; 7 nucleotides agree with TRBD2. CDR3 length equals 14 residues. Trimming took 5 bases from V and 4 from J; bases not matched to a gene: 10. Germline V gives CDR1 DFQATT, CDR2 SNEGSKA (reference sequence). CDR3 amino acids: CSAFGSGDRETQYF. In DNA, the CDR3 is TGCAGTGCTTTTGGCAGCGGGGACCGAGAGACCCAGTACTTC.

This clonotype was found many times. This rearrangement joins TRBV6-1 to TRBJ1-2; possible D gene TRBD1, 6 bases. The V and J ends lost 7 bases and 8 bases respectively, with 23 bases between them. CDR1 MNHNS and CDR2 SASEGT come from the germline V gene. This CDR3 is built from 15 residues. This chain's CDR3 is CASTSGTPWKEGYTF. The CDR3 bases are TGTGCCAGCACATCCGGGACACCTTGGAAGGAAGGCTACACCTTC.

This clonotype was counted many times. This rearrangement joins TRBV20-1 to TRBJ2-1; perhaps TRBD1 as D (5 bases). This CDR3 has 12 residues. Germline V gene data show CDR1 as DFQATT and CDR2 as SNEGSKA (reference sequence). The V and J ends lost 2 bases and 8 bases respectively, with 10 bases between them. CDR3: CSARPGFHEQFF. The DNA for the CDR3 is TGCAGTGCTAGACCAGGGTTCCATGAGCAGTTCTTC.

This clonotype was counted many times. The chain recombines TRBV12-5 with TRBJ2-1; 9 nucleotides match TRBD2. V lost 3 bases and J lost 4; bases outside the gene matches: 4. There are 15 residues in the CDR3. CDR1 LGHNT and CDR2 FRNRAP come from the germline V gene. CDR3 residues: CASGLVAGEYNEQFF. As DNA, the CDR3 is TGTGCTAGTGGTTTAGTAGCGGGAGAGTACAATGAGCAGTTCTTC.

This clonotype came up many times. V and J are TRBV27 and TRBJ1-2; the match to TRBD1 covers 7 bases. The CDR3 spans 13 residues. V gave up 3 bases and J gave up 5 bases; unmatched junction bases: 3. The germline CDR1 and CDR2 sequences are MNHEY and SMNVEV (reference sequence). CDR3 DNA sequence: TGTGCCAGCAGTTTCGGACAGGAGTATGGCTACACCTTC. Translation: CASSFGQEYGYTF.

This clonotype appeared many times. The chain links TRBV6-2 or TRBV6-3 to TRBJ2-5; D remains unclear. This CDR3 contains 14 residues. Germline CDR1 reads MNHEY; CDR2 reads SVGEGT. V was clipped by 7 bases and J by 2 bases, with 14 bases between them. CDR3 in amino acids: CASKPPLIQETQYF. For the CDR3, the DNA is TGTGCCAGCAAGCCGCCTCTGATTCAAGAGACCCAGTACTTC.

There are many counts of this clonotype. The chain couples TRBV7-6 to TRBJ2-3, with D maybe TRBD2 (5 bases). The germline V gene has CDR1 SGHVS and CDR2 FNYEAQ. This CDR3 comprises 17 residues. V dropped 5 bases and J dropped 0 bases, with 18 bases sitting between them. The CDR3 DNA sequence: TGTGCCAGCAGCCCGAGTGTAGCTGGCGGGAGCACAGATACGCAGTATTTT. This encodes CASSPSVAGGSTDTQYF.

This clonotype was seen ten or more times. V and J are TRBV7-2 and TRBJ2-2; the D is unclear. V lost 4 bases, J lost 8 bases, and 5 bases lay in between. CDR1 is SGHTA and CDR2 is FQGNSA in the germline V gene. The CDR3 length is 11 residues. Here the CDR3 DNA reads TGTGCCAGCAGCTGGAGTGGGGAGCTGTTTTTT. It is translated as CASSWSGELFF.